This T cell receptor beta chain was recorded in a study of human T cells and chemical hapten exposure. Study as a whole: Across samples, TCR yields varied, mostly owing to small differences in pooled library volumes. Study outcomes and limitations: While controls formed fewer of them, expanded TCRs formed significantly more large CDR3 similarity clusters.

Per the germline V gene, CDR1 is SEHNR and CDR2 is FQNEAQ (reference sequence). J was trimmed by 3 bases and V by 5 bases; bases with no gene match: 2. CDR3 length: 15 amino acids. Library construction involved attaching unique molecular identifiers to individual cDNA molecules, which allowed quantitative, reproducible TCR counting. How the authors handled the data: Ranging from roughly 20,000 to 690,600, TCR counts per sample had a median value of approximately 95,000. TCRdb called the RACE reads again in MiXCR, with one record for every CDR3 protein. TCRdb, not the original authors, processed these V and J calls. The repertoire holds around 110,000 distinct CDR3 sequences, 10% to 15% seen once, with around 1.6% in the top ten. Time point: pre-sensitization, week 0. Described treatment: therapeutic diphenylcyclopropenone sensitization with weekly scalp DPC. This clonotype was observed a handful of times. Its antigen is still unknown.

V and J are TRBV7-9 and TRBJ2-1; 12 positions match TRBD2. The sample in question was whole blood, obtained in connection with sensitization to the hapten diphenylcyclopropenone (DPC). The receptor comes from a woman between 45 and 60 years old with alopecia areata. Some clones in this sample may be carry-over from other donors' samples. CDR3 amino acids: CASSMTSGGYNEQFF. The DNA for the CDR3 is TGTGCCAGCAGCATGACTAGCGGGGGCTACAATGAGCAGTTCTTC.